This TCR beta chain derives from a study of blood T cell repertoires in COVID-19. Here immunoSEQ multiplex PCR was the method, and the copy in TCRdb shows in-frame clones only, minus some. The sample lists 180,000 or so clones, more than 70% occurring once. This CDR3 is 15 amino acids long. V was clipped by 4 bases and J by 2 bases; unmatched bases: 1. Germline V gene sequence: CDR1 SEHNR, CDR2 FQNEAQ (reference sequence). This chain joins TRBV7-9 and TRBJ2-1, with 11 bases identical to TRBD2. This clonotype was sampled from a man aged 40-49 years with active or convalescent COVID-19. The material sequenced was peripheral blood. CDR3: CASSSSGGTYNEQFF. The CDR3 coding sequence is TGTGCCAGCAGCTCTAGCGGGGGGACCTACAATGAGCAGTTCTTC.